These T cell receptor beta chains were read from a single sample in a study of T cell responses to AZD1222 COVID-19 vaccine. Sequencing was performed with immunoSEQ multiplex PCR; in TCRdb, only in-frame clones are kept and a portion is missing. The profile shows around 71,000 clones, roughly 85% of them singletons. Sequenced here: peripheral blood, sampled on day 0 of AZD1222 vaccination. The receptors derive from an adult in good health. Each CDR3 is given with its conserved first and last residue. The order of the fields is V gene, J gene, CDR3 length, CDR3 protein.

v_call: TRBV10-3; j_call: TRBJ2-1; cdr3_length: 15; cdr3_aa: CAISGSGASYNEQFF
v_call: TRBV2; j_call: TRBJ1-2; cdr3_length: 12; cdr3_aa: CASRGTGDGYTF
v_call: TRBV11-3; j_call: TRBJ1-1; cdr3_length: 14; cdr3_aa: CASSSNPRNTEAFF
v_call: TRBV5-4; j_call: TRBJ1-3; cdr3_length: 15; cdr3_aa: CASSSGQGKENTIYF
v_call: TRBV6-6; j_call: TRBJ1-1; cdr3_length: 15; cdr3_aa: CASSQEDRKNTEAFF
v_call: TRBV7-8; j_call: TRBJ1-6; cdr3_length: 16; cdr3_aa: CASSPKTGISNSPLHF
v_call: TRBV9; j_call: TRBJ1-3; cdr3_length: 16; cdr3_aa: CASSVAFDGRGNTIYF
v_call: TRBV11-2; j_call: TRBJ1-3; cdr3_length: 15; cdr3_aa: CASRENRGPGNTIYF
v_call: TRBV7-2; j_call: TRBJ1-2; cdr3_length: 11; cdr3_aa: CASSLVLGYTF
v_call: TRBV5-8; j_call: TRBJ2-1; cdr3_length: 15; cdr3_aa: CASSFDRMAHNEQFF
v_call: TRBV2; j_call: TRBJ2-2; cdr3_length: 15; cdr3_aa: CASNLAGHSNGELFF
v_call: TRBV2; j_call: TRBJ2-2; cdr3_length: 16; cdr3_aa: CASSEGQGADTGELFF
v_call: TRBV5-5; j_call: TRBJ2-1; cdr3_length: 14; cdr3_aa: CASSFSGLYNEQFF
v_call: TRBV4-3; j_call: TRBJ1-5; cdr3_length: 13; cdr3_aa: CASSQGSNQPQHF
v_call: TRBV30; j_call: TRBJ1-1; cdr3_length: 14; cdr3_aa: CAWRGDRANTEAFF
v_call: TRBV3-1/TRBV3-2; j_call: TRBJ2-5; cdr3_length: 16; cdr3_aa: CASGRAGGSYQETQYF
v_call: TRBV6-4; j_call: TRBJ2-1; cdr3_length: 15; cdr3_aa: CASSDSTSGHNEQFF
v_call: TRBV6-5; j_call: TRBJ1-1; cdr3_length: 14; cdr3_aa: CASTPRGYVAEAFF
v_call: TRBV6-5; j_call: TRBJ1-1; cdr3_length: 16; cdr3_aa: CASSYSQGGWATEAFF
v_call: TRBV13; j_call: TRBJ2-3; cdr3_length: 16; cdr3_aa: CASSWGLAGDTDTQYF
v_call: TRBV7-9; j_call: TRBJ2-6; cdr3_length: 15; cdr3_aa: CASSFRDAGANVLTF
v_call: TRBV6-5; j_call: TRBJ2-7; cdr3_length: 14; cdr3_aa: CASSYREGSYEQYF
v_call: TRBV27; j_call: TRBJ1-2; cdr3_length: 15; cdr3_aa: CASSLSLGSAYGYTF
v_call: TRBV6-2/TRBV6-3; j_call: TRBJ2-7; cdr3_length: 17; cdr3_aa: CASSYPRLAGDWIEQYF
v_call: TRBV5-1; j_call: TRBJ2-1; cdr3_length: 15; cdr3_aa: CASSWDNSLYNEQFF
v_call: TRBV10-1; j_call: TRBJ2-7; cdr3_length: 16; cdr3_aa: CASSECGLDEVYEQYF
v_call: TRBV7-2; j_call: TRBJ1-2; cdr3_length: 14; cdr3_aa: CASSTGTGPLGYTF
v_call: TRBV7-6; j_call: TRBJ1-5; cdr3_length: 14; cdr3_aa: CASSADTGNQPQHF
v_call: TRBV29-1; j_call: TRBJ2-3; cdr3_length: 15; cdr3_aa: CSVVLAGGNTDTQYF
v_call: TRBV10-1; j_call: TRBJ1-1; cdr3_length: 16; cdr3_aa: CASISQDGVFATEAFF
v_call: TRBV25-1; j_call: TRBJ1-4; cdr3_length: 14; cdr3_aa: CASSEGQGGEKLFF
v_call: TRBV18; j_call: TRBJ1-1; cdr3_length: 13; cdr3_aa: CATNGGENTEAFF
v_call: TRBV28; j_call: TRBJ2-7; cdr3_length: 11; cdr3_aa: CASSRPYEQYF
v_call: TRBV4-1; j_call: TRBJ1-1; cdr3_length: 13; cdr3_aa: CASSQPQGNEAFF
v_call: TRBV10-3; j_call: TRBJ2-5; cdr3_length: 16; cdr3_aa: CAISESRVGERQTQYF
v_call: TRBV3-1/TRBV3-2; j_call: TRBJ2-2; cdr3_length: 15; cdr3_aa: CPHGSSQGGSGELFF
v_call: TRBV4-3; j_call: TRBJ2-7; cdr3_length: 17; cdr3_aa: CASSQGLAGGPGYEQYF
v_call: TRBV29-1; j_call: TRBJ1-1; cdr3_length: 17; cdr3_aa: CSVKPFTGTAMNTEAFF
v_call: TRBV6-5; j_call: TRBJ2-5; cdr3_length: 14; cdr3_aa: CASSIGHPEETQYF
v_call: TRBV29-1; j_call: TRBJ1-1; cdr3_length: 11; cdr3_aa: CSVEEQTEAFF